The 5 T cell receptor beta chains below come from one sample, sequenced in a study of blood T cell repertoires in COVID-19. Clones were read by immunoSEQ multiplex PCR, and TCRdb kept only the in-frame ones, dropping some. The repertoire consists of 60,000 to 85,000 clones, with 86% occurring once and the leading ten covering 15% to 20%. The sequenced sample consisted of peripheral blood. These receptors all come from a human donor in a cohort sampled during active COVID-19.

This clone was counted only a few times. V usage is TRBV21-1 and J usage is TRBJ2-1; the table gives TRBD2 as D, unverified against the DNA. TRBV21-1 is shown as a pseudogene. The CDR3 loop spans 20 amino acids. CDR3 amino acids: CASSKRGGLAGGRSYNEQFF. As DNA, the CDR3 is TGTGCCAGCAGCAAAAGGGGGGGACTAGCGGGAGGGCGCTCCTACAATGAGCAGTTCTTC.

The CDR3 loop is CASSIPLAAASGRITDTQYF. The CDR3 coding sequence is TGTGCCAGTAGTATCCCTTTGGCGGCGGCTAGCGGGAGGATCACAGATACGCAGTATTTT. The chain links TRBV19 to TRBJ2-3; 11 nucleotides align to TRBD2. CDR3 length equals 20 residues. The junction had 16 bases not matched to a gene; V was cut back by 3 bases and J by 2 bases. Per the germline V gene, CDR1 is LNHDA and CDR2 is SQIVND (reference sequence).

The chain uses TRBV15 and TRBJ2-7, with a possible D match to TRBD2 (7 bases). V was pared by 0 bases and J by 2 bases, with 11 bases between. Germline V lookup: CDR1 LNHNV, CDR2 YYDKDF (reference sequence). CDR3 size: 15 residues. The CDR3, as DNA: TGTGCCACCAGCAGAGAACGGGGGGCAGCCTACGAGCAGTACTTC. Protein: CATSRERGAAYEQYF.

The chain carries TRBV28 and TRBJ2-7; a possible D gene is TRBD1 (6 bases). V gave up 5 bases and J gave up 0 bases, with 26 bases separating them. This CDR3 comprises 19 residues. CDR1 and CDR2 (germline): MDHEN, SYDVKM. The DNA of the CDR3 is TGTGCCAGCAGTACCCCCGGGACACTCGTCACGTGGCCCTCCTACGAGCAGTACTTC. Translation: CASSTPGTLVTWPSYEQYF.

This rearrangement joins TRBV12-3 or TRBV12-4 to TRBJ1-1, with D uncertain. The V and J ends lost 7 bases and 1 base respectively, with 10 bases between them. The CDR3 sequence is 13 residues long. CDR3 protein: CASKREWNTEAFF. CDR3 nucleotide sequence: TGTGCCAGCAAAAGGGAGTGGAACACTGAAGCTTTCTTT.